The 5 T cell receptor beta chains in this list originate from one sample, sequenced in a study of CD8+ T cells in alopecia areata. Described treatment: oral pan-JAK inhibitor, 5-10 mg twice daily. Following extraction, RNA underwent reverse transcription to cDNA, which served as the sequencing template. Libraries were prepared by immunoSEQ multiplex PCR; TCRdb keeps only in-frame clonotypes and omits some of them. The sample has approximately 210,000 clones, 64% seen once. Sequenced here: CD4+ T cells sorted from blood, sampled at week 4, from a patient treated with tofacitinib. All receptors derive from a human donor with alopecia areata.

The chain joins TRBV7-9 to TRBJ2-1, with TRBD2 as a possible D gene (5 bases). Germline CDR1 and CDR2: SEHNR and FQNEAQ (reference sequence). The V and J ends lost 3 bases and 4 bases respectively, with 19 bases between them. The CDR3 covers 17 residues. The CDR3: CASSLPGSLTRYNEQFF. CDR3 sequence (DNA): TGTGCCAGCAGCTTGCCTGGGAGCCTTACCCGATACAATGAGCAGTTCTTC.

V is TRBV4-2 and J is TRBJ2-1; the D is unclear. The CDR3 is made up of 13 amino acids. The germline gives CDR1 LGHNA, CDR2 YNFKEQ. Trimming pared 3 bases from V and 6 bases from J, leaving 9 bases between. CDR3 nucleotide sequence: TGTGCCAGCAGCCAGGGAATCCCCAATGAGCAGTTCTTC. Translation: CASSQGIPNEQFF.

CDR3 loop: CSVERQAGTEAFF. In DNA, the CDR3 is TGCAGCGTTGAGCGACAGGCAGGTACTGAAGCTTTCTTT. V gene TRBV29-1 combines with J gene TRBJ1-1, with a weak D call TRBD1 (6 bases). Deletions cut 3 bases from V and 5 bases from J, with 13 bases between. The CDR3 is 13 amino acids. The germline V gene has CDR1 SQVTM and CDR2 ANQGSEA.

The gene calls are TRBV6-1 and TRBJ2-1, with D tentatively TRBD1 (7 bases). V lost 0 bases and J lost 8, with 14 bases in between. Germline CDR1 reads MNHNS; CDR2 reads SASEGT. CDR3 length: 15 residues. The CDR3 coding sequence is TGTGCCAGCAGTGAAGCGGGGGCAGGGGGGCATGAGCAGTTCTTC. This codes for CASSEAGAGGHEQFF.

A single count supports this clone. The gene calls are TRBV29-1 and TRBJ2-2; 9 bases are a match to TRBD2. V lost 7 bases, J lost 6 bases, and 3 bases stayed unmatched. The germline V gene has CDR1 SQVTM and CDR2 ANQGSEA. This CDR3 is 12 amino acids long. The CDR3 region has the DNA TGCAGCGGGGGACTAGCCGCCGGGGAGCTGTTTTTT. It is translated as CSGGLAAGELFF.